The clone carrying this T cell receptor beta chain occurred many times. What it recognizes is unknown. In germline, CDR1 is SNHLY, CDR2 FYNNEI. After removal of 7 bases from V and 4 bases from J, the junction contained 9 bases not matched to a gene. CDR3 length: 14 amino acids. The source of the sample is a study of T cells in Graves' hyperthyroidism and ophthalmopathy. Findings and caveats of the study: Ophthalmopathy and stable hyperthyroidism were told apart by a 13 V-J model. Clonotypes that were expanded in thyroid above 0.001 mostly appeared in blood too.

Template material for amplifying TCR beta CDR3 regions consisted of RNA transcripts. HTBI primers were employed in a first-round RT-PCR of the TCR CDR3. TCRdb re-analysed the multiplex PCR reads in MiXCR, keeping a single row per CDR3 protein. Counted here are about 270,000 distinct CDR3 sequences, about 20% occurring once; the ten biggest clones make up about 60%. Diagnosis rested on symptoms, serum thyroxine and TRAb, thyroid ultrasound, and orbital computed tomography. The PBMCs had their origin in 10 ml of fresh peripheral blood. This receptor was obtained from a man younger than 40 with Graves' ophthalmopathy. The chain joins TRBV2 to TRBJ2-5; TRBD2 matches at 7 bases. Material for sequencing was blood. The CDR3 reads CASMTGGLGETQYF. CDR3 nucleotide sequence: TGTGCCAGCATGACGGGGGGATTGGGAGAGACCCAGTACTTC.